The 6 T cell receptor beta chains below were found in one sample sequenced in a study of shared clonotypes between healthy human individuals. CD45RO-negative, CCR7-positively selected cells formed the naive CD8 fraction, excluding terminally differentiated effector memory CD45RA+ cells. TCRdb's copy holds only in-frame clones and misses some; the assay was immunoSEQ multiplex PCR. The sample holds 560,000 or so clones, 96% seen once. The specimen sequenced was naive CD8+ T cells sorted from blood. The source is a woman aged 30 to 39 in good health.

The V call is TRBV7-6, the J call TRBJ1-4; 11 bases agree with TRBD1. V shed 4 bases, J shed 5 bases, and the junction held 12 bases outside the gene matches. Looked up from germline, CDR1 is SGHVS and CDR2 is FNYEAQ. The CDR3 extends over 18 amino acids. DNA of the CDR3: TGTGCCAGCAGCTCACCCGGGACAGGGGGTCCTTTGAATGAAAAACTGTTTTTT. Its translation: CASSSPGTGGPLNEKLFF.

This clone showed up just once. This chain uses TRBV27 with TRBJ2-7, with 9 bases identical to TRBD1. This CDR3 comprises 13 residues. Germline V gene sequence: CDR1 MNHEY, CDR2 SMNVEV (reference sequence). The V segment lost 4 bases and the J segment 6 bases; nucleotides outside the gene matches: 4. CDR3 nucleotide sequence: TGTGCCAGCAGTTCGGGACAGGGCTTCGAGCAGTACTTC. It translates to CASSSGQGFEQYF.

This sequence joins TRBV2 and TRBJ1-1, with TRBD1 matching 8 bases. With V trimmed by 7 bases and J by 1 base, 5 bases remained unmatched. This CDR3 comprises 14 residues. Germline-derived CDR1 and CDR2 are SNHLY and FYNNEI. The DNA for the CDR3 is TGTGCCAGCACCTGGGGACAGGCGAACACTGAAGCTTTCTTT. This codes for CASTWGQANTEAFF. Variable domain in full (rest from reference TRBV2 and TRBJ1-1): EPEVTQTPSHQVTQMGQEVILRCVPISNHLYFYWYRQILGQKVEFLVSFYNNEISEKSEIFDDQFSVERPDGSNFTLKIRSTKLEDSAMYFCASTWGQANTEAFFGQGTRLTVV.

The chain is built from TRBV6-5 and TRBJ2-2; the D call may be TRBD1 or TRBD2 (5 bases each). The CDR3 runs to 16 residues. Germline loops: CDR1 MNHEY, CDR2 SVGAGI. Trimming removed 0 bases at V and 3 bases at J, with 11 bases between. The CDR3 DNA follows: TGTGCCAGCAGTTACTCGGTGGGGGAGTACACCGGGGAGCTGTTTTTT. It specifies CASSYSVGEYTGELFF.

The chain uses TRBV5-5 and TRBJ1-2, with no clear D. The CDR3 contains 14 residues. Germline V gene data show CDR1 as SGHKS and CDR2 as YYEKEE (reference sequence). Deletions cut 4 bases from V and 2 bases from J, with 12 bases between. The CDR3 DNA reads TGTGCCAGCAGCCCGGGGTTGGGGAACTATGGCTACACCTTC. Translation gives CASSPGLGNYGYTF.

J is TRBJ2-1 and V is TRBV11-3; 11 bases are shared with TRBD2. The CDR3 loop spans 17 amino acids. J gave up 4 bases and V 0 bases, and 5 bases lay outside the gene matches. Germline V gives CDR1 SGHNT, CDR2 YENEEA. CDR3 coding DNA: TGTGCCAGCAGCTTAGATCAGAGACTAGCGGGATACAATGAGCAGTTCTTC. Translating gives CASSLDQRLAGYNEQFF.